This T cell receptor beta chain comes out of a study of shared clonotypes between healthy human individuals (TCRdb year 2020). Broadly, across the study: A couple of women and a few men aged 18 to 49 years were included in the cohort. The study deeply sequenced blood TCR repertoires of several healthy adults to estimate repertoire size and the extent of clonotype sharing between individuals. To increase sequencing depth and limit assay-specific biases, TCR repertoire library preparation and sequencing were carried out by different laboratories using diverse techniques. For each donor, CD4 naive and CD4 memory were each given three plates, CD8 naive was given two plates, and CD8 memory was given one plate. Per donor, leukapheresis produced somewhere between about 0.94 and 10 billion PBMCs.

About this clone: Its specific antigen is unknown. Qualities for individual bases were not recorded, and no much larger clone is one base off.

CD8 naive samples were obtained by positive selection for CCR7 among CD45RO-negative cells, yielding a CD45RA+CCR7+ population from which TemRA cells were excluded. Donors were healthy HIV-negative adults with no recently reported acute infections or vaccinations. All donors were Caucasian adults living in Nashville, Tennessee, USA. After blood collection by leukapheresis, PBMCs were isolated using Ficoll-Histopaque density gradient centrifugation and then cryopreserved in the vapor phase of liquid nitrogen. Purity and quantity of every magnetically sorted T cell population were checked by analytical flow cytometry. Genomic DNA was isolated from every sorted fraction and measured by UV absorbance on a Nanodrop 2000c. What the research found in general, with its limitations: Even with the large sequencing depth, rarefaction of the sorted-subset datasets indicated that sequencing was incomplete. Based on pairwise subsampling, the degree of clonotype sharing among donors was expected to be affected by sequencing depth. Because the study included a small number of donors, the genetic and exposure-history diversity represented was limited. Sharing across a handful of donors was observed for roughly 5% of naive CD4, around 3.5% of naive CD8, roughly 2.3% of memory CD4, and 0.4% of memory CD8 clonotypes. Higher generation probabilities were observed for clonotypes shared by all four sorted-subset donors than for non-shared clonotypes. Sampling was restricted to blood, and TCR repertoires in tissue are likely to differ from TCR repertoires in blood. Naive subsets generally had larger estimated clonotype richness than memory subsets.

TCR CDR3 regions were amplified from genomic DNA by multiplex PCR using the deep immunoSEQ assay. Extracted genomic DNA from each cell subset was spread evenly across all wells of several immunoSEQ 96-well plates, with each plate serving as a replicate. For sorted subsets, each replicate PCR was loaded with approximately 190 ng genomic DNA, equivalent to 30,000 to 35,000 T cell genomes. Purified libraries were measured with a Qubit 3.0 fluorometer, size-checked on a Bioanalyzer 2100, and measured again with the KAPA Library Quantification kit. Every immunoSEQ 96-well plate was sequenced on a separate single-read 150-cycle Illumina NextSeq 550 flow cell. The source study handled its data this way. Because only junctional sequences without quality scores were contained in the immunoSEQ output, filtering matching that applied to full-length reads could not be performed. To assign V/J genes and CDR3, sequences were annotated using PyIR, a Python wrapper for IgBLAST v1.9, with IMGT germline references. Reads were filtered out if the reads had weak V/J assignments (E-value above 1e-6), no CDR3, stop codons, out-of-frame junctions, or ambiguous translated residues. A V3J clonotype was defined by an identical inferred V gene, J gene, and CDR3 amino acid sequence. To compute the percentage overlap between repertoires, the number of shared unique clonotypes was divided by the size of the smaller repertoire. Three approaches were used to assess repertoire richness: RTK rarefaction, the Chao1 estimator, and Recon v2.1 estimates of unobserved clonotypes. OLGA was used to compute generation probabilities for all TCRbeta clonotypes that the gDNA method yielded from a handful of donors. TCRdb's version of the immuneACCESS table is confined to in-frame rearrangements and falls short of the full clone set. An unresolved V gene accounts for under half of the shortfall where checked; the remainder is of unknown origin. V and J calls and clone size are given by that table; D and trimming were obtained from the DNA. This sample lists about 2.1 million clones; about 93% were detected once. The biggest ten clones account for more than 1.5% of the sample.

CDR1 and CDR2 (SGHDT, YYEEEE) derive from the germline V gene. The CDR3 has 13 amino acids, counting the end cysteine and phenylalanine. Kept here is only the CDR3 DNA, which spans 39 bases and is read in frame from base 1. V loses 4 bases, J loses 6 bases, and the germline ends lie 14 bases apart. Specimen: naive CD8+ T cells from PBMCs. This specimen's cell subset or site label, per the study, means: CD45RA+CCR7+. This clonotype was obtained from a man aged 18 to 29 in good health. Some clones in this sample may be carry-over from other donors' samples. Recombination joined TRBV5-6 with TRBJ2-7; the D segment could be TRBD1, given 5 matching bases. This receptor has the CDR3 CASSGAPRLEQYF. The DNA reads TGTGCCAGCAGCGGGGCTCCTCGGCTCGAGCAGTACTTC.